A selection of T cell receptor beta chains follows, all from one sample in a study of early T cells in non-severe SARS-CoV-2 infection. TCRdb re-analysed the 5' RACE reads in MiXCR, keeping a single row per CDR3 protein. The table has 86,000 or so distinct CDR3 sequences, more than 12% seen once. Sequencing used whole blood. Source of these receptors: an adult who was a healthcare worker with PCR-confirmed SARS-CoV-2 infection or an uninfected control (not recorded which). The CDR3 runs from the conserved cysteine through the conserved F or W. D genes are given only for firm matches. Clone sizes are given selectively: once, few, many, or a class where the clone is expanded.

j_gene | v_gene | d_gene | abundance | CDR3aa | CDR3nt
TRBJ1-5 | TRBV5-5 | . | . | CASSFRGYSNQPQHF | TGTGCCAGCAGCTTCAGGGGTTATAGCAATCAGCCCCAGCATTTT
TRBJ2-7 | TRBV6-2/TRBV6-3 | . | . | CASSFYPQGPYEQYF | TGTGCCAGCAGCTTTTACCCCCAGGGCCCCTACGAGCAGTACTTC
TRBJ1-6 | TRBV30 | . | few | CAWSVGIGSPLHF | TGTGCCTGGAGTGTCGGGATTGGTTCACCCCTCCACTTT
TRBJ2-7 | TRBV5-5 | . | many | CASSLAISSYEQYF | TGTGCCAGCAGCTTGGCCATCTCGAGCTACGAGCAGTACTTC
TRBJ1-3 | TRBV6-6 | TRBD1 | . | CASLPGQGRGNTIYF | TGTGCCAGCTTGCCTGGACAGGGCAGGGGAAACACCATATATTTT
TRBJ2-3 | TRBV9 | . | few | CASSAGTRGRIGADTQYF | TGTGCCAGCAGCGCGGGGACGAGGGGCAGGATCGGTGCAGATACGCAGTATTTT
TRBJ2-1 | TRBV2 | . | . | CASSASGYNEQFF | TGTGCCAGCAGTGCATCAGGGTACAATGAGCAGTTCTTC
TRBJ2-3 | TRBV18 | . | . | CASSPPSRTDTQYF | TGTGCCAGCTCACCACCCTCTCGGACCGATACGCAGTATTTT
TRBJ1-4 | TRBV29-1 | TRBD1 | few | CSVRQGAKSTNEKLFF | TGCAGCGTGAGACAGGGGGCAAAGTCAACTAATGAAAAACTGTTTTTT
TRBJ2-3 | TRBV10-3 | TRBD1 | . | CAISEPGQGRTDTQYF | TGTGCCATCAGTGAGCCAGGACAGGGAAGGACAGATACGCAGTATTTT
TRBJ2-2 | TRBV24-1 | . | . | CATSDPRGYTGELFF | TGTGCCACCAGTGACCCGCGGGGTTATACCGGGGAGCTGTTTTTT
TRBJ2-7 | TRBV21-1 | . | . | CASSAAGVGNEQYF | TGTGCCAGCAGCGCTGCAGGGGTCGGGAACGAGCAGTACTTC
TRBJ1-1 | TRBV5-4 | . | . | CASSLGDLGDTEAFF | TGTGCCAGCAGCTTGGGGGATCTAGGTGACACTGAAGCTTTCTTT
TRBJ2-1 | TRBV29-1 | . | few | CSVSSGGAVYNEQFF | TGCAGTGTATCTTCTGGGGGGGCTGTCTACAATGAGCAGTTCTTC
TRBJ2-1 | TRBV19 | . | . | CASSIVGTIFDEQFF | TGTGCCAGTAGTATAGTAGGGACCATCTTCGATGAGCAGTTCTTC
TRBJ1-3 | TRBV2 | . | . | CASSYNGNTIYF | TGTGCCAGCAGTTATAATGGAAACACCATATATTTT
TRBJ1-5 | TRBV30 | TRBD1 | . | CAWSVGGRDRQPQHF | TGTGCCTGGAGTGTAGGGGGCAGGGATCGACAGCCCCAGCATTTT
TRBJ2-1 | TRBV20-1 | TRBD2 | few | CSARKRDEPSSYNEQFF | TGCAGTGCTAGGAAGCGGGACGAACCGAGCTCCTACAATGAGCAGTTCTTC
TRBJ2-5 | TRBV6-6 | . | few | CASSFEQPQETQYF | TGTGCCAGCAGTTTCGAACAGCCCCAAGAGACCCAGTACTTC
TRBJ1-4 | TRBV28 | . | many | CASSKRDEKLFF | TGTGCCAGCAGCAAAAGGGACGAAAAACTGTTTTTT
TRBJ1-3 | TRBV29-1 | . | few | CSALLQSSGNTIYF | TGCAGCGCGCTACTACAGAGCTCTGGAAACACCATATATTTT
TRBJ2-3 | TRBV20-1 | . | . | CSARVSSDTQYF | TGCAGTGCTAGAGTCTCGTCAGATACGCAGTATTTT
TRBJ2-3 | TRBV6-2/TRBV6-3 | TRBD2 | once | CASRTTGTSGKGTQYF | TGTGCCAGCAGGACCACCGGGACTAGCGGGAAGGGTACGCAGTATTTT
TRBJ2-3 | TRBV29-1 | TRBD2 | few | CSVAGLAGTDTQYF | TGCAGCGTAGCGGGACTAGCGGGGACAGATACGCAGTATTTT
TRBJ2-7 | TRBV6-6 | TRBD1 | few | CASRDRTGNYEQYF | TGTGCCAGCAGGGACAGGACAGGGAACTACGAGCAGTACTTC
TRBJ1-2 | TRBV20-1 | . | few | CSAREQGRGARGGYTF | TGCAGTGCTAGAGAACAGGGACGGGGAGCCCGCGGGGGCTACACCTTC
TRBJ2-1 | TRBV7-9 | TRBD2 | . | CASSLAGLDYGVGQFF | TGTGCCAGCAGCTTAGCGGGACTAGATTATGGTGTTGGGCAGTTCTTC